This T cell receptor beta chain was obtained from a study of vaccination effects on CD4 cells after COVID-19. A note on this clone: Antigen specificity is unknown.

The CDR3 runs to 15 residues. The V end was cut by 6 bases, the J end by 3 bases, with 14 bases between. From germline, CDR1 is KGHSH and CDR2 LQKENI. Profiled with immunoSEQ multiplex PCR; TCRdb holds only in-frame clones, not every one. The data contain approximately 28,000 clones, over 60% of them singletons. Sequencing was preceded by expansion of antigen-specific CD4+ T cells with viral peptide pools in the ViraFEST assay. Following culture for around 10 days, CD4+ T cells were isolated. Each participant received a vaccine that was either BNT162b2 or mRNA-1273, given as two doses. Recipients of the vaccine had no prior SARS-CoV-2 infection and negative nucleocapsid antibodies. Half the medium was replaced with IL-2 medium on days 3 and 7. Study-wide points: Common cold coronavirus cross-reactivity was shown by only 1 of 255 vaccine-induced clones in healthy vaccinees. Substantial clonal contraction characterized both infection- and vaccine-induced clones late after vaccination.

Sequencing used CD4+ T cells from PBMCs cultured with SARS-CoV-2 spike peptides, obtained after COVID-19 vaccination. The chain has TRBV18 and TRBJ2-2; D is uncertain. The receptor's source is a human donor who received a COVID-19 vaccine. Some clones in this sample may be carry-over from other donors' samples. CDR3 sequence reads: CASSPLGSDTGELFF. CDR3 coding DNA: TGTGCCAGCTCTCCGTTGGGGTCGGACACCGGGGAGCTGTTTTTT.